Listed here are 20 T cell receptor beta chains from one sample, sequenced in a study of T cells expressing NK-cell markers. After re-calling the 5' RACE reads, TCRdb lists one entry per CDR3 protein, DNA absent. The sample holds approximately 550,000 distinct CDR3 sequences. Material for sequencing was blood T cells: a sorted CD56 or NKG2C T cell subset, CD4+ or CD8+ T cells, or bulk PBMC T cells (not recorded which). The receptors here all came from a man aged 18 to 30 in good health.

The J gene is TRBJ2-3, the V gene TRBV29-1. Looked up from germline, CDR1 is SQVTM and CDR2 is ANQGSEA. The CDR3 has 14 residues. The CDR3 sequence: CSVDPSRSADTQYF.

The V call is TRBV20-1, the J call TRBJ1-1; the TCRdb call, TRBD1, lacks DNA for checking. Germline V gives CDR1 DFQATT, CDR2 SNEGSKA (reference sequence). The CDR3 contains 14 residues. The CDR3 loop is CSAIGTARNTEAFF.

CDR3 loop: CSAHRSPPPGGEQYF. The genes are TRBV20-1 and TRBJ2-7; the D call of TRBD1 rests on TCRdb alone, since no DNA is present to check it. This CDR3 is 15 amino acids long. Germline loops: CDR1 DFQATT, CDR2 SNEGSKA (reference sequence).

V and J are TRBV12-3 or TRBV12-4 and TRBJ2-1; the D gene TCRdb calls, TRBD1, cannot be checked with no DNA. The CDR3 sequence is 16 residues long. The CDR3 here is CASPPYRATGYNEQFF.

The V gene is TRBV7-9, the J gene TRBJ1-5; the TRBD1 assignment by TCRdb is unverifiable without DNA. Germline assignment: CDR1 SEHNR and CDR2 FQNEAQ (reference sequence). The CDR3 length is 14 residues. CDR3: CASSLGGPTRSQHF. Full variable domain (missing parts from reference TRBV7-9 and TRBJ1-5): DTGVSQNPRHKITKRGQNVTFRCDPISEHNRLYWYRQTLGQGPEFLTYFQNEAQLEKSRLLSDRFSAERPKGSFSTLEIQRTEQGDSAMYLCASSLGGPTRSQHFGDGTRLSIL.

The CDR3 sequence is CASSLWSSGSTSVFEQYF. V is TRBV28 and J is TRBJ2-7; absent DNA, TCRdb's TRBD2 call cannot be checked. CDR1 and CDR2 from the germline V gene are MDHEN and SYDVKM. The CDR3 consists of 18 residues.

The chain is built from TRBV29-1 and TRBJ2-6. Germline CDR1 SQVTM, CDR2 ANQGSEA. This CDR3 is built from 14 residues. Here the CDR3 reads CSVVVSSGANVLTF.

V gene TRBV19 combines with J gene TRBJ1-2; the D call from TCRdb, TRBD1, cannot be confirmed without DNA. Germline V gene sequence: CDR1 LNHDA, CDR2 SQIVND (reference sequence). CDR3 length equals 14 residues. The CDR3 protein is CASSIADSLYGYTF. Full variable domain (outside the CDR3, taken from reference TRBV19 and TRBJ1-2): DGGITQSPKYLFRKEGQNVTLSCEQNLNHDAMYWYRQDPGQGLRLIYYSQIVNDFQKGDIAEGYSVSREKKESFPLTVTSAQKNPTAFYLCASSIADSLYGYTFGSGTRLTVV.

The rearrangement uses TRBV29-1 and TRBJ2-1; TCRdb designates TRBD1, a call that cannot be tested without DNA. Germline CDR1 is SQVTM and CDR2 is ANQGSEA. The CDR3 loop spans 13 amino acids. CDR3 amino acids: CSVKGGGNNEQFF.

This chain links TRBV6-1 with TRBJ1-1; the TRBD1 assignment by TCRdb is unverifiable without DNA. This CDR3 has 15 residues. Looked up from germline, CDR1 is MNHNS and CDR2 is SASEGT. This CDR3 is CASSPPREGRFEAFF.

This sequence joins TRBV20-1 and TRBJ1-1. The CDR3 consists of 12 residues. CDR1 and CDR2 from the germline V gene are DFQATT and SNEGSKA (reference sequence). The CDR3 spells CSANRGGAEAFF.

CDR3 in amino acids: CASSRVGDPAKNIQYF. The chain couples TRBV4-1 to TRBJ2-4; TCRdb designates TRBD1, a call that cannot be tested without DNA. Germline values: CDR1 MGHRA, CDR2 YSYEKL. The CDR3 runs to 16 residues.

CDR3 sequence: CSATRDGRTGELFF. The chain carries TRBV20-1 and TRBJ2-2; TCRdb returns TRBD1, unconfirmable since there is no DNA. This CDR3 has 14 amino acids. In germline, CDR1 is DFQATT, CDR2 SNEGSKA (reference sequence).

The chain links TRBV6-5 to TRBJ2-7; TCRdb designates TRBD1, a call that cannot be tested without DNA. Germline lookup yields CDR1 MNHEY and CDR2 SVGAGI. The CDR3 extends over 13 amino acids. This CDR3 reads CASRYRDDYEQYF.

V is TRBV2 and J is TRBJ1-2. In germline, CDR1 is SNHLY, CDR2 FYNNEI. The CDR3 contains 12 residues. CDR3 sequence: CASRALNYGYTF.

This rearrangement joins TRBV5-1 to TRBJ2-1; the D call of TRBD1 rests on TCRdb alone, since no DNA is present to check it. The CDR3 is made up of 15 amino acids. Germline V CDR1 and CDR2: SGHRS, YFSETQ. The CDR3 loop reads CASRQQGASYNEQFF.

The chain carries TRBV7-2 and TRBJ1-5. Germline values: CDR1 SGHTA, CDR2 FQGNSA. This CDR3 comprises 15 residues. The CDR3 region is CASSLVGRANQPQHF.

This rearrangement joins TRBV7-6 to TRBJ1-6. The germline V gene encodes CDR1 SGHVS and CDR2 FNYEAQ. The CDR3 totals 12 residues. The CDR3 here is CASSLDASPLHF.

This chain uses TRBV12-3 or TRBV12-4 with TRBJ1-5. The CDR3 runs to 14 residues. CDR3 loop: CASSLHVNNQPQHF.

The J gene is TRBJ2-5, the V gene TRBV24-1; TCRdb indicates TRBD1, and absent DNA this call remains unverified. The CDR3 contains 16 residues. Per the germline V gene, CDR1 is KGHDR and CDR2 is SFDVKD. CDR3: CATSDPGDRVQETQYF.